Each of the 7 T cell receptor beta chains below was sequenced from the same sample in a study of identical twins listed by TCRdb under 2016. Libraries were prepared through 5' RACE. Sequencing instrument: Illumina HiSeq 2000. TCRdb trimmed public reads at Q25 via fastp, called clones via MiXCR and kept in-frame beta chains. Merged by CDR3 protein, the rows form single entries marked with the most common genes and DNA. Within this sample are fewer than 900,000 distinct CDR3 sequences, with 21% of them counted one time only. The top ten constitute around 4.5% of the sample. The same data also went into a second study, on T cells expressing NK-cell markers.

The sequenced sample consisted of PBMCs. Every receptor here comes from a woman aged 18-30 years in good health.

This sequence joins TRBV7-4 and TRBJ1-1; 9 bases line up with TRBD1. CDR1 and CDR2 from the germline V gene are SGHVT and SQSDAQ. CDR3 length: 15 residues. Trimming took 5 bases from V and 7 from J; bases not matched to a gene: 11. The CDR3 region is CASSLEGQGFGEAFF. For the CDR3, the DNA is TGTGCCAGCAGCCTCGAGGGACAGGGTTTCGGTGAAGCTTTCTTT.

The sample holds a few counts of this clonotype. The rearrangement uses TRBV29-1 and TRBJ2-2; D perhaps matches TRBD1 (6 bases). Trimming cost V 5 bases and J 9 bases, with 16 bases left between them. CDR1 is SQVTM, CDR2 ANQGSEA, per germline. The CDR3 is made up of 13 amino acids. The CDR3 nucleotides are TGCAGCGTTTCACAGGGAATAGTGCGGGAGCTGTTTTTT. This gives the protein CSVSQGIVRELFF.

The chain couples TRBV6-1 to TRBJ2-7; 10 nucleotides line up with TRBD1. J lost 6 bases, V lost 6 bases, and 5 bases had no gene match. Germline V CDR1 and CDR2: MNHNS, SASEGT. The CDR3 has 13 residues. For the CDR3, the DNA is TGTGCCAGCAGGACAGGGGGCACGGTCGAGCAGTACTTC. Protein sequence: CASRTGGTVEQYF.

The CDR3 DNA follows: TGCAGTGCTAGAGAGGGTTACGGGGAGACCCAGTACTTC. Its protein product is CSAREGYGETQYF. The genes are TRBV20-1 and TRBJ2-5, with unresolved D. Trimming left V 0 bases short and J 5 bases short, with 10 bases between. This CDR3 region has 13 residues. In germline, CDR1 is DFQATT, CDR2 SNEGSKA (reference sequence).

The sample holds many counts of this clonotype. This rearrangement joins TRBV5-6 to TRBJ2-3; D unresolved. CDR3 size: 14 residues. Per the germline V gene, CDR1 is SGHDT and CDR2 is YYEEEE. Trimming stripped 4 bases from V and 4 bases from J, with 13 bases between. The CDR3 reads CASSASVVADTQYF. As DNA, the CDR3 is TGTGCCAGCAGCGCATCCGTCGTCGCAGATACGCAGTATTTT.

In its sample, this clonotype was seen a few times. J is TRBJ2-5 and V is TRBV10-3; TRBD2 might be the D (5 bases). CDR3 length: 14 amino acids. With 0 bases removed from V and 7 bases from J, the gap between germline ends came to 12 bases. In germline, CDR1 is ENHRY, CDR2 SYGVKD. The CDR3 loop is CAISESPGRGTQYF. CDR3 DNA sequence: TGTGCCATCAGTGAGTCCCCCGGTCGGGGGACCCAGTACTTC.

The chain carries TRBV5-1 and TRBJ2-1; D remains ambiguous. CDR1 is SGHRS, CDR2 YFSETQ, per germline. V lost 2 bases and J 4 bases, leaving 13 bases between the germline ends. CDR3 length: 15 residues. CDR3 in amino acids: CASSFPSRTYNEQFF. The CDR3 DNA follows: TGCGCCAGCAGCTTTCCTTCACGAACTTACAATGAGCAGTTCTTC.